This T cell receptor (beta chain) was sequenced for a study of blood T cell repertoires in COVID-19. In the study's own analysis: For nucleated cells, counts were estimated from reference gene primer amplification. Some clones are missing from TCRdb's copy, which holds only in-frame ones; the method was immunoSEQ multiplex PCR. V and J calls and clone size are those listed in that table; D and trimming were worked out from the DNA. The sample has more than 15,000 clones, 85% to 95% seen once; the top ten hold approximately 4%. The CDR3 runs to 15 residues. Germline lookup yields CDR1 KGHSH and CDR2 LQKENI. Trimming took off 2 bases at V and 2 bases at J, with 11 bases between the two ends.

The chain employs TRBV18 and TRBJ2-3, with a weak D call TRBD2 (5 bases). The receptor comes from a woman aged 45-65 years with active COVID-19. Sequenced: peripheral blood. CDR3 in amino acids: CASSPGIGDTDTQYF. CDR3 bases: TGTGCCAGCTCACCAGGAATCGGGGACACAGATACGCAGTATTTT.